The 21 T cell receptor beta chains presented below share a single source sample, sequenced in a study of type 1 regulatory T cells. These receptors' targets are unknown. TCRdb called the reads again in MiXCR, with one record for every CDR3 protein. The sample yields about 5,800 distinct CDR3 sequences, approximately 25% seen once. Sequenced material: cultured T cells, either the whole culture or a sorted T cell fraction (not recorded which). Subset meaning: Tr1-enriched cell product generated in vitro against host alloantigens. All receptors derive from a human donor in good health.

This clonotype showed up many times. This CDR3 is CRWTSGSTDTQYF. The DNA for the CDR3 is TGCAGATGGACTAGCGGGAGCACAGATACGCAGTATTTT. This rearrangement joins TRBV20-1 to TRBJ2-3; 11 bases fit TRBD2. The CDR3 sequence is 13 residues long. Germline V gives CDR1 DFQATT, CDR2 SNEGSKA (reference sequence).

This clonotype is classed as medium-sized. The gene calls are TRBV5-1 and TRBJ2-3; 9 nucleotides align to TRBD2. Germline assignment: CDR1 SGHRS and CDR2 YFSETQ. This CDR3 region has 17 residues. V was clipped by 0 bases and J by 0 bases; unmatched bases: 5. The CDR3 nucleotides read TGCGCCAGCAGCTTGGTTAGCGGGAGTGTTAGCACAGATACGCAGTATTTT. Protein sequence: CASSLVSGSVSTDTQYF.

In its sample, this clonotype was seen once. CDR3 protein: CASSLAPGETQYF. In nucleotides, the CDR3 is TGTGCCAGCAGCTTAGCCCCAGGAGAGACCCAGTACTTC. V gene TRBV7-9 combines with J gene TRBJ2-5, with D unclear. V was shortened by 0 bases and J by 4 bases, with 6 bases between the two germline ends. Germline V gene data show CDR1 as SEHNR and CDR2 as FQNEAQ (reference sequence). The CDR3 totals 13 residues. The variable domain in full, completed from reference TRBV7-9 and TRBJ2-5, reads DTGVSQNPRHKITKRGQNVTFRCDPISEHNRLYWYRQTLGQGPEFLTYFQNEAQLEKSRLLSDRFSAERPKGSFSTLEIQRTEQGDSAMYLCASSLAPGETQYFGPGTRLLVL.

This clonotype is termed medium-sized. This chain joins TRBV7-2 and TRBJ2-7; D perhaps matches TRBD2 (12 bases). The CDR3 consists of 19 residues. V was cut by 0 bases and J by 3 bases, with 24 bases left in between. CDR1 is SGHTA and CDR2 is FQGNSA in the germline V gene. In DNA form, the CDR3 reads TGTGCCAGCAGCTTAGCCGGACAGGGGGCGACTAGCGGGAGCTACGAGCAGTACTTC. This sequence encodes CASSLAGQGATSGSYEQYF.

This clonotype is categorized as medium-sized (0.01 to 0.1%). This chain uses TRBV5-1 with TRBJ1-4; D unresolved. CDR3 length equals 13 residues. Looked up from germline, CDR1 is SGHRS and CDR2 is YFSETQ. Deletions cut 4 bases from V and 8 bases from J, with 12 bases between. The CDR3 region has the DNA TGCGCCAGCAGCGCTTCTCGGGGAGAAAAACTGTTTTTT. Translated: CASSASRGEKLFF.

This clonotype was seen repeatedly, ten times or more. The chain couples TRBV5-1 to TRBJ2-7; possibly TRBD1 for D (6 bases). CDR3 size: 12 residues. Germline CDR1 and CDR2: SGHRS and YFSETQ. Trimming took 2 bases from V and 5 from J, leaving 8 bases between them. The CDR3 here is CASSLQGDEQYF. The CDR3 DNA reads TGCGCCAGCAGCTTACAGGGCGACGAGCAGTACTTC.

In its sample, this clonotype is medium-sized (0.01 to 0.1%). V and J are TRBV5-1 and TRBJ2-1; 14 nucleotides line up with TRBD2. Trimming took 0 bases from V and 5 from J; bases not matched to a gene: 4. This CDR3 has 17 residues. Germline CDR1 is SGHRS and CDR2 is YFSETQ. The CDR3 region is CASSLGLAGGIHNEQFF. CDR3 nucleotides: TGCGCCAGCAGCTTGGGACTAGCGGGAGGGATCCACAATGAGCAGTTCTTC.

By sample share, this clonotype is medium-sized. The V gene is TRBV5-1, the J gene TRBJ2-1; no firm D call. Per germline, CDR1 SGHRS and CDR2 YFSETQ. The length of the CDR3 is 15 residues. V was pared by 6 bases and J by 0 bases, with 13 bases between. CDR3 nucleotide sequence: TGCGCCAGCATCCCCGAGTCGGGCTCCTACAATGAGCAGTTCTTC. Translating it yields CASIPESGSYNEQFF.

In its sample, this clonotype ranks as medium-sized (0.01 to 0.1%). V and J are TRBV7-2 and TRBJ2-6; D is undetermined. The CDR3 covers 15 residues. The V end was cut by 6 bases, the J end by 1 base, with 10 bases between. The germline CDR1 and CDR2 sequences are SGHTA and FQGNSA. The CDR3: CASRPLGSGANVLTF. The CDR3 DNA follows: TGTGCCAGCAGGCCCCTGGGGTCTGGGGCCAACGTCCTGACTTTC.

The J gene is TRBJ1-3, the V gene TRBV9, with no clear D. The germline V gene encodes CDR1 SGDLS and CDR2 YYNGEE. This CDR3 has 14 residues. V lost 0 bases to trimming and J lost 10 bases, with 14 bases between them. The CDR3 loop reads CASSVVPETGTIYF. DNA of the CDR3: TGTGCCAGCAGCGTAGTTCCAGAAACCGGGACCATATATTTT.

The chain uses TRBV19 and TRBJ2-2; a weak D match, TRBD1 (6 bases). Germline V gene data show CDR1 as LNHDA and CDR2 as SQIVND (reference sequence). The CDR3 runs 15 residues. V lost 7 bases and J 2 bases, leaving 14 bases between the germline ends. The chain's CDR3 is CASKPRGSNTGELFF. DNA for the CDR3: TGTGCCAGTAAACCCAGGGGCAGCAACACCGGGGAGCTGTTTTTT.

This clonotype came up a few times. Given a much more abundant clone one base away, this may be a read error. The rearrangement uses TRBV29-1 and TRBJ1-5; perhaps TRBD1 as D (6 bases). Germline-derived CDR1 and CDR2 are SQVTM and ANQGSEA. This CDR3 is 13 amino acids long. The CDR3 DNA reads as TGCGGCGTTGAGCCGGGGGGCGGGCAGCCCCAGCATTTT. This gives the protein CGVEPGGGQPQHF.

In this sample, this clonotype is medium-sized. The chain carries TRBV19 and TRBJ2-7; D remains ambiguous. Germline lookup yields CDR1 LNHDA and CDR2 SQIVND (reference sequence). CDR3 length: 14 residues. The V gene lost 1 base and the J gene lost 2 bases, with 9 bases spanning the gap. The CDR3 sequence is CASSIAGGTYEQYF. CDR3 DNA sequence: TGTGCCAGTAGTATAGCTGGCGGAACCTACGAGCAGTACTTC.

By frequency in the sample, this clonotype is medium-sized. The rearrangement uses TRBV20-1 and TRBJ1-2; tentatively, D is TRBD1 (6 bases). The ends were cut back, 0 bases at V and 7 bases at J, with 12 bases in the middle. CDR3 length equals 13 residues. Germline assignment: CDR1 DFQATT and CDR2 SNEGSKA (reference sequence). CDR3 residues: CSARDRGAGGYTF. The DNA for the CDR3 is TGCAGTGCTAGAGATCGGGGGGCGGGTGGCTACACCTTC.

The gene calls are TRBV27 and TRBJ2-3; TRBD2 aligns across 9 bases. CDR3 length: 19 amino acids. V was pared by 5 bases and J by 5 bases, with 20 bases of the junction left unmatched. Germline lookup yields CDR1 MNHEY and CDR2 SMNVEV (reference sequence). The CDR3 here is CASSRLPNLSGRPGDTQYF. The DNA for the CDR3 is TGTGCCAGCAGTCGCCTCCCTAACTTGAGCGGGAGGCCGGGAGATACGCAGTATTTT.

This clonotype is medium-sized (0.01 to 0.1%) within its sample. V usage is TRBV5-4 and J usage is TRBJ2-5, with TRBD2 matching over 14 bases. The CDR3 length is 18 residues. Germline-derived CDR1 and CDR2 are SGHNT and YYREEE (reference sequence). J gave up 5 bases and V 2 bases, and 11 bases lay outside the gene matches. CDR3 in DNA: TGTGCCAGCAGCTTTGTTATGACTAGCGGGAGGGTCGGGGAGACCCAGTACTTC. Its translation is CASSFVMTSGRVGETQYF.

By proportion, this clonotype is medium-sized. In DNA form, the CDR3 reads TGCGCCAGCAGCCAAGTAGGGCTAGCGGGAGGAGATACGCAGTATTTT. As protein: CASSQVGLAGGDTQYF. The chain has TRBV4-3 and TRBJ2-3; 11 positions agree with TRBD2. V trimming: 1 base; J trimming: 5 bases; junction bases outside the gene matches: 5. The CDR3 length is 16 residues. The germline V gene has CDR1 LGHNA and CDR2 YSLEER.

This clonotype was counted at least ten times. This chain connects TRBV20-1 to TRBJ2-1; TRBD1 matches at 9 bases. CDR1 is DFQATT, CDR2 SNEGSKA, per germline (reference sequence). Trimming at V came to 6 bases and at J to 3 bases, leaving 12 bases not matched to a gene. This CDR3 contains 16 residues. The CDR3 reads CSAQTPGQGFYNEQFF. CDR3 DNA: TGCAGTGCGCAAACCCCGGGACAGGGTTTCTACAATGAGCAGTTCTTC.

In this sample, this clonotype is medium-sized. This rearrangement joins TRBV20-1 to TRBJ2-3; 10 bases line up with TRBD2. Germline V gene sequence: CDR1 DFQATT, CDR2 SNEGSKA (reference sequence). The CDR3 covers 15 residues. V lost 1 base, J lost 4 bases, and 5 bases stayed unmatched. DNA of the CDR3: TGCAGTGCTAGAGTTTCGAGCGGGAGGGCAGATACGCAGTATTTT. The encoded protein is CSARVSSGRADTQYF.

A word on this clonotype: A much bigger clone sits one base away, suggesting this may be a read error. The genes are TRBV11-3 and TRBJ2-5, with 10 bases fitting TRBD2. With 5 bases clipped from V and 2 bases from J, the junction kept 11 bases outside the gene matches. The CDR3 spans 17 residues. Germline CDR1 and CDR2: SGHNT and YENEEA. The CDR3 DNA reads TGTGCCAGCAGCCTTGGGGCTAGCGGGAGTAGTCAAGAGACCCAGTACTTC. Translating it yields CASSLGASGSSQETQYF.

Remarks on this clonotype: It may be a read error: a sequence one base away is much more abundant. This chain connects TRBV28 to TRBJ2-1, with TRBD2 matching over 12 bases. Germline V gene lookup returns CDR1 MDHEN and CDR2 SYDVKM. The CDR3 extends over 16 amino acids. V was pared by 7 bases and J by 6 bases, with 10 bases of the junction left unmatched. This CDR3 is CASNFLAGGVSNEQFF. CDR3 bases: TGTGCCAGCAATTTTCTAGCGGGAGGGGTCAGCAATGAGCAGTTCTTC.